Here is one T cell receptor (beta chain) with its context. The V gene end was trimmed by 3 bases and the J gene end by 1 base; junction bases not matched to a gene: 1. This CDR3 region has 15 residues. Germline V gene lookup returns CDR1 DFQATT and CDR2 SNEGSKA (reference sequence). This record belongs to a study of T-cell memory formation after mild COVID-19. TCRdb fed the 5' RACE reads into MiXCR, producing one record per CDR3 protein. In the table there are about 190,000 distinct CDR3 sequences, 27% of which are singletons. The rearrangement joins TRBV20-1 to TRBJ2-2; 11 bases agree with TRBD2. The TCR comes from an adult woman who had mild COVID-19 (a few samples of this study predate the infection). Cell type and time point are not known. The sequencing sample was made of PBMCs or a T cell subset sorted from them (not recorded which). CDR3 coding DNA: TGCAGTGCTAGGACTAGCGGGAAGAACACCGGGGAGCTGTTTTTT. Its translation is CSARTSGKNTGELFF.